This TCR beta chain originates from a study of blood T cell repertoires in COVID-19. The overall study: There were acute and convalescent COVID-19 samples, and they came from the United States, Italy and Spain. PBMCs, B-cell-depleted T cells, or T cells were the source of the cDNA or gDNA that made up the material.

The data were produced by immunoSEQ multiplex PCR, yet TCRdb's version contains in-frame clones alone and is incomplete. Among about 200,000 clones listed, 75% to 85% were seen once. Patients at the Seattle site were enrolled during active infection and followed longitudinally. Trimming removed 5 bases from V and 1 base from J; junction bases left unmatched: 5. Per germline, CDR1 LNHDA and CDR2 SQIVND (reference sequence). The CDR3 contains 15 residues. The chain employs TRBV19 and TRBJ1-1; TRBD1 aligns across 9 bases. This sequence originates from a woman older than 75 with COVID-19, enrolled during active disease. Sequencing was done on a sample of peripheral blood. In nucleotides, the CDR3 is TGTGCCAGTAGTCCACAGGGGGCCGGGAACACTGAAGCTTTCTTT. It specifies CASSPQGAGNTEAFF.